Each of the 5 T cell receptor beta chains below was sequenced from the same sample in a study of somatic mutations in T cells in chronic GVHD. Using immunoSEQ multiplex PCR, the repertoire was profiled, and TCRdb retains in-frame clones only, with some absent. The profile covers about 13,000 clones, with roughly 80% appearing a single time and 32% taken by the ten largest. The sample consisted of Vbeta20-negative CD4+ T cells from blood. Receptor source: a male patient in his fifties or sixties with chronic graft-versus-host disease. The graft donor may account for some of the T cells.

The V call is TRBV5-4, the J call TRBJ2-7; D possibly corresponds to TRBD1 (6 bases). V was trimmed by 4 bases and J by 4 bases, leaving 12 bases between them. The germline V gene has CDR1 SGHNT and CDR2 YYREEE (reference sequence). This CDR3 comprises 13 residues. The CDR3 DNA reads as TGTGCCAGCAGCCCCGGACAGCAATACGAGCAGTACTTC. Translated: CASSPGQQYEQYF.

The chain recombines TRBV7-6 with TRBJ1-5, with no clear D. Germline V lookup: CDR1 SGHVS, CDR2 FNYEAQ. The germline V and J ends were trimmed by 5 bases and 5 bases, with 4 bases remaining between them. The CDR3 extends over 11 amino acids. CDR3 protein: CASSLHQPQHF. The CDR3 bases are TGTGCCAGCAGCCTCCATCAGCCCCAGCATTTT.

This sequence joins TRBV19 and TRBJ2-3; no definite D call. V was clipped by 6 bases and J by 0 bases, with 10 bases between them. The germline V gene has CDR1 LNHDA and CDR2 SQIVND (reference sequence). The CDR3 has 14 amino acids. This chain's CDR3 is CASSFSGSTDTQYF. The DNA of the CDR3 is TGTGCCAGTAGCTTCTCCGGTAGCACAGATACGCAGTATTTT.

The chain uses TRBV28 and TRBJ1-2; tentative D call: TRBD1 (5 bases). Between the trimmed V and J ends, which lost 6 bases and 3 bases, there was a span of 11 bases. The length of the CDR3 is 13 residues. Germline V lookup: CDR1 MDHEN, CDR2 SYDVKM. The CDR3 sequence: CASRKDSYYGYTF. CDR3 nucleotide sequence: TGTGCCAGCAGGAAAGACAGTTACTATGGCTACACCTTC.

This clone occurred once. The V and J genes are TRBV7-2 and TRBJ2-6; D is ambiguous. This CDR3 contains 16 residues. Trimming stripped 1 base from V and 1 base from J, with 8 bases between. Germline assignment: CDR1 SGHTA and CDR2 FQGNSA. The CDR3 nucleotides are TGTGCCAGCAGCTTAGGAGCCCCTTCTGGGGCCAACGTCCTGACTTTC. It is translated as CASSLGAPSGANVLTF.